These 10 T cell receptor beta chains originate from one sample sequenced in a study of T-cell memory formation after mild COVID-19. TCRdb processed the 5' RACE reads anew with MiXCR; each CDR3 protein has one entry. Here the sample spans about 350,000 distinct CDR3 sequences, around 30% being singletons. Sequenced sample: PBMCs or a T cell subset sorted from them (not recorded which). The receptors stem from an adult woman who had mild COVID-19 (a few samples of this study predate the infection). Cell type and time point are not known.

The genes are TRBV19 and TRBJ1-5; tentatively, D is TRBD1 (5 bases). Germline CDR1 and CDR2: LNHDA and SQIVND (reference sequence). The CDR3 covers 14 residues. V was cut by 9 bases and J by 2 bases, with 14 bases left in between. CDR3 amino acids: CASGQGIGNQPQHF. The CDR3 DNA reads as TGTGCCAGCGGGCAGGGTATCGGCAATCAGCCCCAGCATTTT. Combining the CDR3 with reference TRBV19 and TRBJ1-5 gives the whole variable domain DGGITQSPKYLFRKEGQNVTLSCEQNLNHDAMYWYRQDPGQGLRLIYYSQIVNDFQKGDIAEGYSVSREKKESFPLTVTSAQKNPTAFYLCASGQGIGNQPQHFGDGTRLSIL.

This clonotype was found a few times. The V and J genes are TRBV4-1 and TRBJ2-3; no definite D call. The CDR3 is 14 residues long. Germline V CDR1 and CDR2: MGHRA, YSYEKL. With 1 base removed from V and 3 bases from J, the gap between germline ends came to 8 bases. CDR3 residues: CASSQVTVTDTQYF. CDR3 in DNA: TGCGCCAGCAGCCAAGTAACCGTAACAGATACGCAGTATTTT.

The chain has TRBV20-1 and TRBJ2-1; D tentatively reads TRBD1 or TRBD2 (5 bases each). This CDR3 region has 16 residues. The V end lost 5 bases, the J end lost 8 bases, and 25 bases lay between the germline ends. Germline CDR1 is DFQATT and CDR2 is SNEGSKA (reference sequence). The CDR3 sequence: CSADPRTYTRGHEQFF. CDR3 sequence (DNA): TGCAGTGCTGATCCGCGGACTTACACACGGGGCCATGAGCAGTTCTTC.

This clonotype was counted a few times. The J gene is TRBJ2-7, the V gene TRBV19; the match to TRBD1 covers 8 bases. CDR1 LNHDA and CDR2 SQIVND come from the germline V gene (reference sequence). J gave up 4 bases and V 7 bases, and 6 bases lay outside the gene matches. The CDR3 runs to 13 residues. This CDR3 reads CASKNRGTYEQYF. DNA of the CDR3: TGTGCCAGTAAAAACAGGGGGACTTACGAGCAGTACTTC.

This clonotype was recorded a few times. V and J are TRBV20-1 and TRBJ2-2; the match to TRBD1 covers 7 bases. The germline CDR1 and CDR2 sequences are DFQATT and SNEGSKA (reference sequence). With 4 bases clipped from V and 1 base from J, the junction kept 3 bases outside the gene matches. The CDR3 sequence is 14 residues long. The CDR3, as DNA: TGCAGTGCTAAGGACAGGAAGAACACCGGGGAGCTGTTTTTT. As protein: CSAKDRKNTGELFF.

The chain links TRBV29-1 to TRBJ2-7; D possibly matches TRBD1 or TRBD2 (5 bases each). CDR1 and CDR2 (germline): SQVTM, ANQGSEA. Trimming took off 4 bases at V and 2 bases at J, with 12 bases between the two ends. The CDR3 extends over 13 amino acids. CDR3 DNA: TGCAGCGTTGGGGGCGGGCGCCCCTACGAGCAGTACTTC. This encodes CSVGGGRPYEQYF.

The V gene is TRBV6-2 or TRBV6-3, the J gene TRBJ2-3; no firm D call. Trimming pared 7 bases from V and 1 base from J, leaving 9 bases between. The CDR3 covers 13 residues. Germline CDR1 is MNHEY and CDR2 is SVGEGT. The CDR3 DNA reads as TGTGCCAGCACCCAGAGGCGCACAGATACGCAGTATTTT. Residues: CASTQRRTDTQYF.

The rearrangement links TRBV5-1 to TRBJ2-1, with TRBD2 identical over 7 bases. The V segment lost 0 bases and the J segment 4 bases; nucleotides outside the gene matches: 4. The CDR3 sequence is 15 residues long. Germline V gene data show CDR1 as SGHRS and CDR2 as YFSETQ. The CDR3 is CASSLVGEGYNEQFF. The CDR3 nucleotides read TGCGCCAGCAGCTTGGTGGGGGAGGGATACAATGAGCAGTTCTTC.

This clonotype was counted only a few times. The chain has TRBV13 and TRBJ2-7; no clear D gene. The CDR3 spans 12 residues. From germline, CDR1 is PRHDT and CDR2 FYEKMQ (reference sequence). V was shortened by 6 bases and J by 3 bases, with 9 bases between the two germline ends. CDR3 DNA: TGTGCCAGCAGTGCACAGAACTACGAGCAGTACTTC. Translation: CASSAQNYEQYF.

The genes are TRBV4-1 and TRBJ2-3; either TRBD1 or TRBD2 may supply D (5 bases each). Between the trimmed V and J ends, which lost 4 bases and 6 bases, there was a span of 17 bases. The CDR3 extends over 15 amino acids. Germline CDR1 is MGHRA and CDR2 is YSYEKL. In nucleotides, the CDR3 is TGCGCCAGCAGCCGACCCGGGACCCAGAGCGATACGCAGTATTTT. This codes for CASSRPGTQSDTQYF.